Here is one T cell receptor beta chain with its context. The data were obtained in a study of blood T cell repertoires in COVID-19. Study-wide background: The study drew acute and convalescent COVID-19 samples from the United States, Italy and Spain.

J lost 9 bases, V lost 1 base, and 3 bases had no gene match. Germline values: CDR1 SNHLY, CDR2 FYNNEI. This CDR3 comprises 16 residues. TCRdb's table, derived via immunoSEQ multiplex PCR, lists solely in-frame clones and lacks some. The table includes some 32,000 clones, approximately 86% detected once. The TCR was taken from a human donor in a cohort sampled during active COVID-19. The chain combines TRBV2 with TRBJ2-1; 16 bases match TRBD2. Specimen: peripheral blood. The CDR3 loop reads CASSEVGTSGGGEQFF. CDR3 nucleotides: TGTGCCAGCAGTGAAGTCGGGACTAGCGGGGGGGGTGAGCAGTTCTTC.